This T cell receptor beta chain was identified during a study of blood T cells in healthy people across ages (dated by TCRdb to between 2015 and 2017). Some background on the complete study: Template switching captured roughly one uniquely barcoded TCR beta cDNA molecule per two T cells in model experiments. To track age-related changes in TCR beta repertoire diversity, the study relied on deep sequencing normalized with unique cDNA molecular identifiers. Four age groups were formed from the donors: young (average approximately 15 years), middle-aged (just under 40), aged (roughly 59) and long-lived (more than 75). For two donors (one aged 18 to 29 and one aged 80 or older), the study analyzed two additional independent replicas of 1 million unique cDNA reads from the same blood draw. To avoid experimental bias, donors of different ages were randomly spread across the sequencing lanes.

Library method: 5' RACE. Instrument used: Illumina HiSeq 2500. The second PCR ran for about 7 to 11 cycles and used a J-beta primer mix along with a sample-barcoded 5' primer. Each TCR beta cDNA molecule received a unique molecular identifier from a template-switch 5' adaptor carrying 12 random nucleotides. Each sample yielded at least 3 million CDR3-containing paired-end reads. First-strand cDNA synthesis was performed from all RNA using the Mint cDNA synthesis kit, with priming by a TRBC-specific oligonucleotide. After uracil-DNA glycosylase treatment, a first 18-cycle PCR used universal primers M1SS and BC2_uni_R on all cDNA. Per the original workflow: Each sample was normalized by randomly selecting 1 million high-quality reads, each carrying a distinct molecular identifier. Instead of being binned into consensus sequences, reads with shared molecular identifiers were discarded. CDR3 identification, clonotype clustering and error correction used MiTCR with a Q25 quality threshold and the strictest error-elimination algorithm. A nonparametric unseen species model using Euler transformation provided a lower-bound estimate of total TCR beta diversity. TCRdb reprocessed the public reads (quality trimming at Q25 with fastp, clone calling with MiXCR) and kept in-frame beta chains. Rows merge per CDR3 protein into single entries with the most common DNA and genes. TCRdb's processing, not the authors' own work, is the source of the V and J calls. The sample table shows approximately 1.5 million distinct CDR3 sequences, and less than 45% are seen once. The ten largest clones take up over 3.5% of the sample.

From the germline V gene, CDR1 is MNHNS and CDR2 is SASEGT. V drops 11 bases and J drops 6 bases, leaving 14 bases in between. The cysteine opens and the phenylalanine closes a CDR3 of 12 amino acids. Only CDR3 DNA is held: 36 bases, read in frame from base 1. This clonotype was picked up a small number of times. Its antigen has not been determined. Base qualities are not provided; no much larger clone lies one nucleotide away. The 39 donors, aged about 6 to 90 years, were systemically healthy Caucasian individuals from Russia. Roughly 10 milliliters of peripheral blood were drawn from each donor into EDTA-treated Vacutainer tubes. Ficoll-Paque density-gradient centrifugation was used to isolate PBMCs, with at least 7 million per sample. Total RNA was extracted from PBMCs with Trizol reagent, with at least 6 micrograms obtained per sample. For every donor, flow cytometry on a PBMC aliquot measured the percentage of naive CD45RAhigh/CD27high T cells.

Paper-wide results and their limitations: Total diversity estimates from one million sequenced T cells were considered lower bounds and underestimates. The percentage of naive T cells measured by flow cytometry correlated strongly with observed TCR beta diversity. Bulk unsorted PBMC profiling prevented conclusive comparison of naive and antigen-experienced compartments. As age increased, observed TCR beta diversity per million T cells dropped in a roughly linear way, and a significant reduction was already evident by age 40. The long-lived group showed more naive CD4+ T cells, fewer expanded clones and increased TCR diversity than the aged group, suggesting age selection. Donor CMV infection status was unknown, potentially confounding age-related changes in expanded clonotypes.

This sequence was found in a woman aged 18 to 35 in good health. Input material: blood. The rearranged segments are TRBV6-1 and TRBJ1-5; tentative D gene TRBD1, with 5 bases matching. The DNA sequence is TGTGCCGGAGGGGTCGGTGGTCAGCCCCAGCATTTT. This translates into CAGGVGGQPQHF.